This TCR beta chain was captured by sequencing in a study of cytomegalovirus exposure and HLA in healthy donors. CDR3 size: 16 residues. With 0 bases removed from V and 2 bases from J, the gap between germline ends came to 14 bases. Germline V gives CDR1 MGHRA, CDR2 YSYEKL. Healthy bone marrow donors made up the cohort. The PCR employed 60 Vbeta primers together with 13 Jbeta primers. Repertoires were generated with immunoSEQ multiplex PCR, while TCRdb's copy carries only in-frame clones and drops some. The sample holds roughly 70,000 clones, roughly four fifths seen once. Source material: PBMCs. The rearrangement links TRBV4-1 to TRBJ2-7; D is unresolved. The receptor was derived from a man aged 18 to 29 in good health and CMV-seronegative. CDR3 coding DNA: TGCGCCAGCAGCCAAGATATGAGTACAGCTACCTACGAGCAGTACTTC. It yields the protein CASSQDMSTATYEQYF.